This T cell receptor beta chain was recorded in a study of cytomegalovirus exposure and HLA in healthy donors. Study context: The study placed around 85% of its approximately 360 genotyped donors in the Caucasian-associated ancestry cluster.

Vbeta (60) and Jbeta (13) primers were used in the PCR. Data came from immunoSEQ multiplex PCR; TCRdb stores just in-frame clones and leaves some out. This table has under 250,000 clones, less than 85% appearing once. The CDR3 contains 15 residues. V was pared by 6 bases and J by 0 bases, with 15 bases between. Germline V gene data show CDR1 as MDHEN and CDR2 as SYDVKM. The chain employs TRBV28 and TRBJ2-7; a weak D match, TRBD1 (6 bases). The sample comprised PBMCs. The TCR was taken from a man in his late teens or twenties in good health and CMV-seronegative. The CDR3 reads CASSPPGESSYEQYF. The CDR3 nucleotides are TGTGCCAGCAGCCCGCCAGGGGAAAGCTCCTACGAGCAGTACTTC.